These 18 T cell receptor beta chains were all obtained from the same sample, sequenced in a study of CD8+CD57+ T cells in acquired aplastic anemia. Whoever was chosen for sequencing had shown CD8+CD57+ cell expansion by flow cytometry. These receptors' targets are unknown. Both TCR beta VDJ combination and CDR3 sequence profiling were carried out. Genomic DNA was the template for this profiling. TCRdb ran MiXCR on the reads and lists one entry per CDR3 protein. The table includes around 21,000 distinct CDR3 sequences, 40% detected once. Regarding the study as a whole: Patients carried CD8+CD57+ cells that were less diverse than their total CD4+ and CD8+ pools.

Sequenced input: CD8+CD57+ T cells sorted from PBMCs. Stated subset: bead-enriched CD8+CD57+ effector memory T cells from SAA patients. Receptor source: a human donor with aplastic anemia.

V gene TRBV24-1 combines with J gene TRBJ2-7; TRBD2 might be the D (6 bases). V gave up 4 bases and J gave up 2 bases, with 17 bases separating them. From germline, CDR1 is KGHDR and CDR2 SFDVKD. This CDR3 region has 16 residues. The CDR3 DNA reads as TGTGCCACCAGTGACCCGTCCACCGGGACTCCCTACGAGCAGTACTTC. This sequence encodes CATSDPSTGTPYEQYF.

This clonotype has just a few counts. The chain uses TRBV7-2 and TRBJ2-7; D gene ambiguous. Looked up from germline, CDR1 is SGHTA and CDR2 is FQGNSA. Trimming stripped 2 bases from V and 4 bases from J, with 15 bases between. The CDR3 loop spans 15 amino acids. The CDR3 bases are TGTGCCAGCAGCTTAAGCCCTAGGCCGCCTTACGAGCAGTACTTC. Its translation is CASSLSPRPPYEQYF.

V is TRBV2 and J is TRBJ2-1; D ambiguous. Germline V gene sequence: CDR1 SNHLY, CDR2 FYNNEI. The CDR3 sequence is 13 residues long. Trimming removed 3 bases at V and 9 bases at J, with 12 bases between. The CDR3 region is CASSDLRSGEQFF. As DNA, the CDR3 is TGTGCCAGCAGTGATCTCAGGTCGGGTGAGCAGTTCTTC. Using reference TRBV2 and TRBJ2-1 for the parts outside the CDR3, the full variable domain is EPEVTQTPSHQVTQMGQEVILRCVPISNHLYFYWYRQILGQKVEFLVSFYNNEISEKSEIFDDQFSVERPDGSNFTLKIRSTKLEDSAMYFCASSDLRSGEQFFGPGTRLTVL.

The chain links TRBV20-1 to TRBJ2-4; D not certain. The germline V gene has CDR1 DFQATT and CDR2 SNEGSKA (reference sequence). There are 16 residues in the CDR3. Trimming cost V 4 bases and J 0 bases, with 16 bases left between them. The CDR3 coding sequence is TGCAGTGCTAACGTCGGGTCCCCTCTAGCCAAAAACATTCAGTACTTC. Translation: CSANVGSPLAKNIQYF.

In its sample, this clonotype was seen many times. This chain joins TRBV2 and TRBJ1-5, with a tentative D call TRBD1 (5 bases). The V end lost 2 bases, the J end lost 6 bases, and 11 bases lay between the germline ends. Germline V lookup: CDR1 SNHLY, CDR2 FYNNEI. The CDR3 loop spans 14 amino acids. The CDR3 DNA is TGTGCCAGCAGTGAACAGGGTTTCGGTCAGCCCCAGCATTTT. Translated: CASSEQGFGQPQHF.

The V call is TRBV6-6, the J call TRBJ1-1; a weak D match, TRBD1 (5 bases). This CDR3 is 13 amino acids long. The germline V gene has CDR1 MNHNY and CDR2 SVGAGI (reference sequence). Between the trimmed V and J ends, which lost 2 bases and 5 bases, there was a span of 9 bases. CDR3 DNA sequence: TGTGCCAGCAGTTACAGGGGCAAAACTGAAGCTTTCTTT. Translated: CASSYRGKTEAFF.

Here the CDR3 reads CSARRTGGDAFF. The CDR3, as DNA: TGCAGTGCCAGAAGGACAGGGGGCGACGCTTTCTTT. The V gene is TRBV20-1, the J gene TRBJ1-1, with TRBD1 matching 11 bases. This CDR3 contains 12 residues. Germline V gives CDR1 DFQATT, CDR2 SNEGSKA (reference sequence). V was pared by 6 bases and J by 11 bases, with 8 bases of the junction left unmatched.

This chain connects TRBV7-6 to TRBJ1-1, with D unclear. The CDR3 contains 13 residues. The germline CDR1 and CDR2 sequences are SGHVS and FNYEAQ. V was pared by 3 bases and J by 3 bases, with 8 bases between. The CDR3 sequence: CASSFGEDTEAFF. DNA for the CDR3: TGTGCCAGCAGCTTCGGGGAGGACACTGAAGCTTTCTTT.

V and J are TRBV7-3 and TRBJ2-7; 8 nucleotides align to TRBD1. V lost 5 bases, J lost 2 bases, and 8 bases stayed unmatched. CDR1 and CDR2 (germline): SGHTA, FQGTGA. The CDR3 runs to 15 residues. The CDR3 DNA is TGTGCCAGCAGCCAAACGGACAGGGCCCCCTACGAGCAGTACGTC. Translated: CASSQTDRAPYEQYV.

The chain couples TRBV4-1 to TRBJ1-6; D is ambiguous. The CDR3 covers 13 residues. The germline gives CDR1 MGHRA, CDR2 YSYEKL. Trimming removed 1 base from V and 10 bases from J, with 8 bases in between. The CDR3 loop is CASSQVSGSPLHF. The CDR3 DNA reads as TGCGCCAGCAGCCAAGTTTCTGGATCACCCCTCCACTTT.

This clonotype is labeled as medium-sized. The CDR3 reads CASSTDSSYNSPLHF. In DNA, the CDR3 is TGTGCCAGCAGCACGGACAGCTCCTATAATTCACCCCTCCACTTT. V and J are TRBV7-6 and TRBJ1-6; D might be TRBD1 (6 bases). In germline, CDR1 is SGHVS, CDR2 FNYEAQ. This CDR3 has 15 residues. V lost 5 bases and J lost 0, with 8 bases in between.

This clonotype has at least ten counts. The rearrangement uses TRBV20-1 and TRBJ2-1; D is possibly TRBD2 (5 bases). CDR1 DFQATT and CDR2 SNEGSKA come from the germline V gene (reference sequence). The CDR3 is 14 amino acids. V was pared by 0 bases and J by 4 bases, with 10 bases between. The CDR3 sequence is CSARDRRGYNEQFF. Here the CDR3 DNA reads TGCAGTGCTAGAGACCGTCGAGGGTACAATGAGCAGTTCTTC.

The chain is built from TRBV2 and TRBJ1-5; maybe TRBD1 (6 bases). The CDR3 is made up of 12 amino acids. Germline CDR1 and CDR2: SNHLY and FYNNEI. Trimming took 9 bases from V and 5 from J, leaving 11 bases between them. The CDR3 sequence: CASSRTDQPQHF. CDR3 bases: TGTGCCAGTAGTCGGACAGATCAGCCCCAGCATTTT.

The chain carries TRBV7-8 and TRBJ2-2; a weak D match, TRBD1 (5 bases). The CDR3 runs to 13 residues. V was shortened by 5 bases and J by 8 bases, with 12 bases between the two germline ends. Germline-derived CDR1 and CDR2 are SGHVS and FQNEAQ. The CDR3 loop is CASSVDRQGELFF. In DNA form, the CDR3 reads TGTGCCAGCAGCGTAGACCGACAGGGGGAGCTGTTTTTT.

This clonotype was counted ten times or more. The J gene is TRBJ2-3, the V gene TRBV10-2; D gene uncertain. V gave up 2 bases and J gave up 0 bases, with 9 bases separating them. CDR3 length: 15 amino acids. Germline CDR1 WSHSY, CDR2 SAAADI. The CDR3: CASSEGSPSTDTQYF. The CDR3 region has the DNA TGCGCCAGCAGTGAGGGTTCCCCCAGCACAGATACGCAGTATTTT.

This clonotype was counted many times. V and J are TRBV20-1 and TRBJ2-3, with 8 bases matching TRBD2. This CDR3 is built from 15 residues. Germline V gene sequence: CDR1 DFQATT, CDR2 SNEGSKA (reference sequence). With V trimmed by 6 bases and J by 2 bases, 10 bases remained unmatched. Here the CDR3 DNA reads TGCAGTGCACCCACACGGGAGGGCCTCACAGATACGCAGTATTTT. It specifies CSAPTREGLTDTQYF.

This clonotype was recorded many times. V gene TRBV20-1 combines with J gene TRBJ2-1; D unclear. Germline V CDR1 and CDR2: DFQATT, SNEGSKA (reference sequence). Trimming shortened V by 7 bases and J by 6 bases, and 13 bases separated the two germline ends. This CDR3 comprises 12 residues. The CDR3 loop is CSVRRTGNEQFF. CDR3 bases: TGCAGTGTGCGCAGGACGGGCAATGAGCAGTTCTTC.

The rearrangement joins TRBV29-1 to TRBJ2-1, with D perhaps matching TRBD1 (6 bases). The CDR3 is made up of 16 amino acids. With 5 bases removed from V and 0 bases from J, the gap between germline ends came to 17 bases. Looked up from germline, CDR1 is SQVTM and CDR2 is ANQGSEA. The CDR3 DNA reads TGCAGCGTTCATCCCGTTACAGGGAGCTCCTACAATGAGCAGTTCTTC. Amino acids: CSVHPVTGSSYNEQFF.